This T cell receptor beta chain was recovered during a study of OX40 agonist ivuxolimab in advanced cancers. Regarding the study as a whole: Among patients with partial responses at 0.1-3.0 mg/kg, clonal expansion was among the lowest.

Concerning this clone itself: Antigen specificity is unknown.

The method was immunoSEQ multiplex PCR; TCRdb's version includes in-frame clones alone and lacks a portion of them. The sample holds tens of thousands of clones, about 89% seen once. V lost 4 bases to trimming and J lost 6 bases; unmatched junction nucleotides: 3. The CDR3 loop spans 13 amino acids. Looked up from germline, CDR1 is SNHLY and CDR2 is FYNNEI. The source is an adult with an advanced solid tumor such as melanoma, head and neck, liver or kidney cancer. V usage is TRBV2 and J usage is TRBJ2-1; 7 positions agree with TRBD2. The source material was CD4+ or CD8+ T cells sorted from blood, sampled in a trial of the OX40 agonist ivuxolimab. The CDR3, as DNA: TGTGCCAGCAGTGTCGGCGGGAGCAATGAGCAGTTCTTC. Its protein is CASSVGGSNEQFF.